Listed here are 16 T cell receptor beta chains from one sample, sequenced in a study of blood T cell repertoires in COVID-19. TCRdb keeps only in-frame clones here, not all; method: immunoSEQ multiplex PCR. The sample contains 430,000 or so clones, roughly 90% of which appear only once. Sequencing was performed on peripheral blood. The receptors here all came from a man aged 18 to 29 with COVID-19, enrolled during active disease.

This chain links TRBV28 with TRBJ1-5; D is perhaps TRBD1 (5 bases). Trimming left V 1 base short and J 7 bases short, with 11 bases between. The length of the CDR3 is 14 residues. Germline V gene lookup returns CDR1 MDHEN and CDR2 SYDVKM. CDR3 DNA sequence: TGTGCCAGCAGTTTATTCGGCAGGGAACAGCCCCAGCATTTT. This gives the protein CASSLFGREQPQHF.

The chain couples TRBV9 to TRBJ2-1; 9 nucleotides align to TRBD2. Germline CDR1 SGDLS, CDR2 YYNGEE. This CDR3 has 21 amino acids. With V trimmed by 6 bases and J by 5 bases, 27 bases remained unmatched. In DNA form, the CDR3 reads TGTGCCAGCACCATCTCCAAAGGGGGTAGACAGCGGGAGGAGAGGGACAATGAGCAGTTCTTC. This encodes CASTISKGGRQREERDNEQFF. The whole variable domain, remainder taken from reference TRBV9 and TRBJ2-1, is DSGVTQTPKHLITATGQRVTLRCSPRSGDLSVYWYQQSLDQGLQFLIQYYNGEERAKGNILERFSAQQFPDLHSELNLSSLELGDSALYFCASTISKGGRQREERDNEQFFGPGTRLTVL.

This chain joins TRBV30 and TRBJ2-2; no clear D gene. V was trimmed by 5 bases and J by 1 base, leaving 5 bases between them. The CDR3 is made up of 12 amino acids. Per germline, CDR1 GTSNPN and CDR2 SVGIG (reference sequence). The CDR3 nucleotides read TGTGCCTGGTCACAGAACACCGGGGAGCTGTTTTTT. Residues: CAWSQNTGELFF.

This chain uses TRBV7-9 with TRBJ2-1, with D maybe TRBD2 (5 bases). Trimming left V 5 bases short and J 7 bases short, with 12 bases between. Germline CDR1 is SEHNR and CDR2 is FQNEAQ (reference sequence). The CDR3 length is 13 residues. In nucleotides, the CDR3 is TGTGCCAGCAGCACGACTATGGGTAATGAGCAGTTCTTC. Translated: CASSTTMGNEQFF.

The J gene is TRBJ1-5, the V gene TRBV11-3, with D possibly being TRBD1 (5 bases). This CDR3 has 17 residues. Trimming shortened V by 5 bases and J by 5 bases, and 22 bases separated the two germline ends. Per germline, CDR1 SGHNT and CDR2 YENEEA. This CDR3 is CASSNRRFDSTYQPQHF. CDR3 in DNA: TGTGCCAGCAGCAATCGTCGGTTTGACAGCACCTATCAGCCCCAGCATTTT. The variable domain in full, completed from reference TRBV11-3 and TRBJ1-5, reads EAGVVQSPRYKIIEKKQPVAFWCNPISGHNTLYWYLQNLGQGPELLIRYENEEAVDDSQLPKDRFSAERLKGVDSTLKIQPAELGDSAVYLCASSNRRFDSTYQPQHFGDGTRLSIL.

V usage is TRBV2 and J usage is TRBJ2-5; D is possibly TRBD2 (6 bases). This CDR3 contains 13 residues. Trimming pared 5 bases from V and 4 bases from J, leaving 11 bases between. Germline V CDR1 and CDR2: SNHLY, FYNNEI. The CDR3 nucleotides read TGTGCCAGCAGTCGACTGGGGGGAGAGACCCAGTACTTC. Its translation: CASSRLGGETQYF. Using reference TRBV2 and TRBJ2-5 for the parts outside the CDR3, the full variable domain is EPEVTQTPSHQVTQMGQEVILRCVPISNHLYFYWYRQILGQKVEFLVSFYNNEISEKSEIFDDQFSVERPDGSNFTLKIRSTKLEDSAMYFCASSRLGGETQYFGPGTRLLVL.

This chain connects TRBV11-3 to TRBJ1-1; D remains unclear. V lost 5 bases, J lost 5 bases, and 12 bases lay in between. The V gene's germline CDR1 is SGHNT and CDR2 YENEEA. The CDR3 covers 13 residues. CDR3 protein: CASSPHLRTEAFF. The CDR3 coding sequence is TGTGCCAGCAGCCCGCATTTGAGGACTGAAGCTTTCTTT.

The chain is built from TRBV15 and TRBJ2-5; 7 nucleotides agree with TRBD1. This CDR3 has 13 amino acids. With V trimmed by 3 bases and J by 2 bases, 0 bases remained unmatched. Germline CDR1 is LNHNV and CDR2 is YYDKDF (reference sequence). CDR3 bases: TGTGCCACCAGCAGGGGACAGCAAGAGACCCAGTACTTC. This codes for CATSRGQQETQYF.

This clone occurred a few times. The J gene is TRBJ1-2, the V gene TRBV7-9; the D gene is possibly TRBD1 (6 bases). V lost 0 bases to trimming and J lost 4 bases, with 6 bases between them. Germline V lookup: CDR1 SEHNR, CDR2 FQNEAQ (reference sequence). The CDR3 runs to 13 residues. CDR3 protein: CASSLAGAYGYTF. In DNA, the CDR3 is TGTGCCAGCAGCTTAGCGGGGGCCTATGGCTACACCTTC.

The chain carries TRBV18 and TRBJ2-7; weak D call: TRBD2 (7 bases). Germline V gives CDR1 KGHSH, CDR2 LQKENI. The CDR3 extends over 17 amino acids. V lost 3 bases and J 3 bases, leaving 21 bases between the germline ends. DNA for the CDR3: TGTGCCAGCTCACCTCTGGGGGGGCTAGCGGACCACTACGAGCAGTACTTC. It translates to CASSPLGGLADHYEQYF.

The chain recombines TRBV27 with TRBJ2-5; maybe TRBD1 (6 bases). The CDR3 loop spans 14 amino acids. Per the germline V gene, CDR1 is MNHEY and CDR2 is SMNVEV (reference sequence). V was cut by 10 bases and J by 2 bases, with 17 bases left in between. CDR3 amino acids: CATKLDRTQETQYF. CDR3 sequence (DNA): TGTGCCACCAAACTCGACAGGACGCAAGAGACCCAGTACTTC.

CDR3: CASSFGEGTLYGYTF. For the CDR3, the DNA is TGCGCCAGCAGCTTCGGGGAGGGGACCCTCTATGGCTACACCTTC. The chain recombines TRBV5-1 with TRBJ1-2; TRBD1 is a possible D gene (5 bases). CDR1 SGHRS and CDR2 YFSETQ come from the germline V gene. This CDR3 is 15 amino acids long. V lost 2 bases, J lost 4 bases, and 15 bases lay in between. The whole variable domain, remainder taken from reference TRBV5-1 and TRBJ1-2, is KAGVTQTPRYLIKTRGQQVTLSCSPISGHRSVSWYQQTPGQGLQFLFEYFSETQRNKGNFPGRFSGRQFSNSRSEMNVSTLELGDSALYLCASSFGEGTLYGYTFGSGTRLTVV.

A single count supports this clone. The chain has TRBV20-1 and TRBJ2-7; possibly TRBD2 for D (5 bases). This CDR3 contains 14 residues. Trimming shortened V by 3 bases and J by 3 bases, and 15 bases separated the two germline ends. Germline V lookup: CDR1 DFQATT, CDR2 SNEGSKA (reference sequence). The CDR3 nucleotides are TGCAGTGCTAGTTCGATTGTTGGACTCTACGAGCAGTACTTC. This encodes CSASSIVGLYEQYF.

A single count supports this clone. V is TRBV6-5 and J is TRBJ2-6; 10 bases agree with TRBD1. Unmatched junction bases numbered 3, after V lost 10 bases and J lost 0 bases. This CDR3 has 15 amino acids. The germline V gene encodes CDR1 MNHEY and CDR2 SVGAGI. In DNA form, the CDR3 reads TGTGCCACACGGACAGGGGGCTCTGGGGCCAACGTCCTGACTTTC. It specifies CATRTGGSGANVLTF.

This clone came up once. The rearrangement links TRBV19 to TRBJ2-3; D is possibly TRBD2 (5 bases). The V gene's germline CDR1 is LNHDA and CDR2 SQIVND (reference sequence). The CDR3 totals 13 residues. Trimming stripped 6 bases from V and 1 base from J, with 8 bases between. This CDR3 is CASRRVGTDTQYF. The CDR3 coding sequence is TGTGCCAGTAGGCGGGTGGGCACAGATACGCAGTATTTT.

The DNA for the CDR3 is TGTGCCAGCACCCAGGGTTTCCGGTATGGCTACACCTTC. Amino acids: CASTQGFRYGYTF. The gene calls are TRBV6-5 and TRBJ1-2; D might be TRBD1 (5 bases). Germline V gene lookup returns CDR1 MNHEY and CDR2 SVGAGI. Trimming shortened V by 7 bases and J by 5 bases, and 14 bases separated the two germline ends. The CDR3 is 13 amino acids.